This passage covers 30 T cell receptor beta chains from one sample sequenced in a study of blood T cell repertoires in COVID-19. Sequenced by immunoSEQ multiplex PCR; TCRdb stores in-frame clones only, minus some. This sample has under 350,000 clones, with 65% to 90% found just once. Sequencing was done on a sample of PBMCs or T cells enriched from blood (not recorded which). These receptors were taken from a woman in her thirties or forties with acute COVID-19.

This rearrangement joins TRBV6-5 to TRBJ1-6; D is unresolved. Germline lookup yields CDR1 MNHEY and CDR2 SVGAGI. V shed 2 bases and J shed 7 bases, with 15 bases lying between them. The CDR3 loop spans 16 amino acids. In DNA form, the CDR3 reads TGTGCCAGCAGTTACCCCCCTGGCAGAGGGAATTCACCCCTCCACTTT. Translation gives CASSYPPGRGNSPLHF.

The rearrangement links TRBV28 to TRBJ2-2; tentative D call: TRBD1 (6 bases). The V end lost 7 bases, the J end lost 1 base, and 13 bases lay between the germline ends. The CDR3 consists of 15 residues. The germline V gene encodes CDR1 MDHEN and CDR2 SYDVKM. In DNA form, the CDR3 reads TGTGCCAGCACAGAGACAGGACTGAACACCGGGGAGCTGTTTTTT. This sequence encodes CASTETGLNTGELFF.

The V gene is TRBV19, the J gene TRBJ1-2, with TRBD1 matching 7 bases. This CDR3 is built from 15 residues. The J segment lost 1 base and the V segment lost 4 bases, leaving 6 bases of the junction unmatched. Germline CDR1 LNHDA, CDR2 SQIVND (reference sequence). The CDR3 DNA reads as TGTGCCAGTAGTACCCTCGGGACAGTTAACTATGGCTACACCTTC. Its translation: CASSTLGTVNYGYTF.

This chain links TRBV12-3 or TRBV12-4 with TRBJ1-2; 7 bases are a match to TRBD1. This CDR3 comprises 12 residues. The J segment lost 7 bases and the V segment lost 2 bases, leaving 1 base of the junction unmatched. The CDR3 region has the DNA TGTGCCAGCAGTTTATGGACAGGTGGCTACACCTTC. Its protein product is CASSLWTGGYTF.

The chain employs TRBV6-5 and TRBJ1-2; 11 positions match TRBD1. Germline lookup yields CDR1 MNHEY and CDR2 SVGAGI. Trimming at V came to 5 bases and at J to 8 bases, leaving 7 bases not matched to a gene. There are 14 residues in the CDR3. The CDR3 is CASSRWTGGSGYTF. The CDR3 DNA is TGTGCCAGCAGTCGGTGGACAGGGGGCAGCGGCTACACCTTC.

The chain combines TRBV19 with TRBJ2-1; D possibly corresponds to TRBD1 (6 bases). The germline V gene encodes CDR1 LNHDA and CDR2 SQIVND (reference sequence). The CDR3 totals 16 residues. V was clipped by 6 bases and J by 1 base, with 16 bases between them. Here the CDR3 DNA reads TGTGCCAGTAGGGCACTTACAGGGTCGTCCTACAATGAGCAGTTCTTC. As protein: CASRALTGSSYNEQFF.

In its sample, this clone was seen a few times. CDR3 in amino acids: CSVIGGSTNEKLFF. Here the CDR3 DNA reads TGCAGCGTTATCGGGGGGTCAACTAATGAAAAACTGTTTTTT. This rearrangement joins TRBV29-1 to TRBJ1-4; a weak D match, TRBD1 (5 bases). With 5 bases removed from V and 0 bases from J, the gap between germline ends came to 10 bases. CDR1 and CDR2 (germline): SQVTM, ANQGSEA. The CDR3 is 14 residues long.

The rearrangement joins TRBV6-5 to TRBJ1-2; tentative D call: TRBD1 (6 bases). Per the germline V gene, CDR1 is MNHEY and CDR2 is SVGAGI. The CDR3 covers 15 residues. V was pared by 6 bases and J by 0 bases, with 14 bases between. The DNA of the CDR3 is TGTGCCAGCAGAAACGAGGGGGTTGCTAACTATGGCTACACCTTC. It translates to CASRNEGVANYGYTF.

The chain carries TRBV6-5 and TRBJ1-2, with 9 bases lining up with TRBD1. From germline, CDR1 is MNHEY and CDR2 SVGAGI. This CDR3 contains 16 residues. Unmatched junction bases numbered 8, after V lost 2 bases and J lost 4 bases. CDR3 loop: CASSYGWETGGYGYTF. CDR3 bases: TGTGCCAGCAGTTACGGGTGGGAGACAGGGGGCTATGGCTACACCTTC.

V is TRBV12-5 and J is TRBJ1-1; TRBD1 might be the D (5 bases). Per germline, CDR1 LGHNT and CDR2 FRNRAP. This CDR3 spans 13 amino acids. V was pared by 7 bases and J by 4 bases, with 13 bases between. The chain's CDR3 is CASAIQGFTEAFF. In DNA form, the CDR3 reads TGTGCTAGTGCCATTCAGGGATTCACTGAAGCTTTCTTT.

The gene calls are TRBV7-2 and TRBJ2-7; 8 bases fit TRBD1. V shed 5 bases and J 6 bases; nucleotides not matched to a gene: 9. The CDR3 is made up of 14 amino acids. Germline V gene sequence: CDR1 SGHTA, CDR2 FQGNSA. CDR3 bases: TGTGCCAGCAGCCACGGCAGGGGGCAAATCGAGCAGTACTTC. It yields the protein CASSHGRGQIEQYF.

The chain combines TRBV5-6 with TRBJ2-7; 9 bases are a match to TRBD1. After removal of 4 bases from V and 2 bases from J, the junction contained 7 bases not matched to a gene. The CDR3 has 15 amino acids. CDR1 is SGHDT and CDR2 is YYEEEE in the germline V gene. The DNA for the CDR3 is TGTGCCAGCAGCGGGACAGGGTATACTCCCTACGAGCAGTACTTC. Translated, it gives CASSGTGYTPYEQYF.

The chain carries TRBV15 and TRBJ1-2; D not resolved. This CDR3 region has 12 residues. Germline V gene sequence: CDR1 LNHNV, CDR2 YYDKDF (reference sequence). V was pared by 0 bases and J by 6 bases, with 5 bases between. The CDR3 loop is CATSRDWHGYTF. Here the CDR3 DNA reads TGTGCCACCAGCAGAGATTGGCATGGCTACACCTTC.

This chain links TRBV7-3 with TRBJ2-2; D ambiguous. The V and J ends lost 1 base and 6 bases respectively, with 12 bases between them. CDR1 SGHTA and CDR2 FQGTGA come from the germline V gene. The CDR3 is 15 residues long. In DNA form, the CDR3 reads TGTGCCAGCAGCTTAAATGTTTTTGGAGCCGGGGAGCTGTTTTTT. This sequence encodes CASSLNVFGAGELFF.

This chain connects TRBV5-1 to TRBJ2-5; 9 positions agree with TRBD2. After removal of 0 bases from V and 5 bases from J, the junction contained 8 bases not matched to a gene. This CDR3 region has 16 residues. Per germline, CDR1 SGHRS and CDR2 YFSETQ. Here the CDR3 reads CASSLAGASGTETQYF. The CDR3 nucleotides are TGCGCCAGCAGCTTGGCCGGGGCTAGCGGGACGGAGACCCAGTACTTC.

This chain links TRBV12-3 or TRBV12-4 with TRBJ1-6, with D possibly matching TRBD1 (5 bases). The germline V and J ends were trimmed by 2 bases and 7 bases, with 6 bases remaining between them. This CDR3 is built from 13 residues. The CDR3 loop reads CASSLKGNSPLHF. The CDR3 DNA is TGTGCCAGCAGTTTAAAGGGGAATTCACCCCTCCACTTT.

V and J are TRBV29-1 and TRBJ2-1; 9 bases fit TRBD2. Trimming at V came to 4 bases and at J to 7 bases, leaving 8 bases not matched to a gene. CDR1 is SQVTM and CDR2 is ANQGSEA in the germline V gene. This CDR3 spans 14 amino acids. The CDR3 sequence is CSVGVSGRGNEQFF. Here the CDR3 DNA reads TGCAGCGTTGGTGTTAGCGGGAGAGGTAATGAGCAGTTCTTC.

V usage is TRBV6-4 and J usage is TRBJ2-1; TRBD2 aligns across 9 bases. V lost 11 bases to trimming and J lost 6 bases; unmatched junction nucleotides: 14. CDR3 length: 15 amino acids. The germline V gene encodes CDR1 MRHNA and CDR2 SNTAGT. CDR3 amino acids: CAVTEGTSPGNEQFF. CDR3 DNA: TGTGCCGTCACTGAGGGGACTAGCCCGGGCAATGAGCAGTTCTTC.

The J gene is TRBJ1-6, the V gene TRBV3-1 (or the pseudogene TRBV3-2); TRBD1 agrees at 7 bases. Germline V gene lookup returns CDR1 LGHDT and CDR2 YNNKEL (reference sequence). CDR3 length equals 17 residues. V was pared by 2 bases and J by 10 bases, with 14 bases of the junction left unmatched. The CDR3 nucleotides are TGTGCCAGCAGCCAATCCGGGACAGTCCTTTCCGGATCACCCCTCCACTTT. Protein: CASSQSGTVLSGSPLHF.

The chain joins TRBV3-1 (or the pseudogene TRBV3-2) to TRBJ1-2; perhaps TRBD1 as D (6 bases). Trimming cost V 4 bases and J 5 bases, with 14 bases left between them. Germline V gene sequence: CDR1 LGHDT, CDR2 YNNKEL (reference sequence). This CDR3 region has 14 residues. This CDR3 is CASSPDSGGYGYTF. The CDR3 nucleotides read TGTGCCAGCAGCCCGGACAGTGGGGGATATGGCTACACCTTC.

The chain has TRBV29-1 and TRBJ2-1; D is unclear. Looked up from germline, CDR1 is SQVTM and CDR2 is ANQGSEA. CDR3 length: 14 amino acids. The V end was cut by 2 bases, the J end by 4 bases, with 12 bases between. The CDR3 spells CSVEFSIQYNEQFF. Written as DNA, the CDR3 is TGCAGCGTTGAATTTTCTATCCAATACAATGAGCAGTTCTTC.

The J gene is TRBJ2-2, the V gene TRBV19; 11 bases align to TRBD1. Unmatched junction bases numbered 6, after V lost 5 bases and J lost 4 bases. CDR1 LNHDA and CDR2 SQIVND come from the germline V gene (reference sequence). The CDR3 length is 16 residues. The CDR3 region has the DNA TGTGCCAGTAGTGCAGGACAGGGGGCGGGCACCGGGGAGCTGTTTTTT. As protein: CASSAGQGAGTGELFF.

This chain links TRBV5-5 with TRBJ2-5; 12 bases line up with TRBD1. Germline CDR1 and CDR2: SGHKS and YYEKEE (reference sequence). The CDR3 covers 14 residues. V lost 3 bases and J lost 5; bases outside the gene matches: 2. CDR3 coding DNA: TGTGCCAGCAGCTGGGGACAGGGGGCCGAGACCCAGTACTTC. Its translation: CASSWGQGAETQYF. Looking up the rest from reference TRBV5-5 and TRBJ2-5 gives the full variable domain: DAGVTQSPTHLIKTRGQQVTLRCSPISGHKSVSWYQQVLGQGPQFIFQYYEKEERGRGNFPDRFSARQFPNYSSELNVNALLLGDSALYLCASSWGQGAETQYFGPGTRLLVL.

CDR3 bases: TGTGCCAGCAGCGCAGGGGGGATCGGTGGTGGGGTCATTCAGTACTTC. It codes for CASSAGGIGGGVIQYF. The V and J genes are TRBV7-2 and TRBJ2-4; TRBD1 might be the D (7 bases). In germline, CDR1 is SGHTA, CDR2 FQGNSA. V was trimmed by 5 bases and J by 9 bases, leaving 23 bases between them. This CDR3 spans 16 amino acids.

This chain uses TRBV18 with TRBJ1-1; D is undetermined. Trimming removed 0 bases at V and 1 base at J, with 12 bases between. In germline, CDR1 is KGHSH, CDR2 LQKENI. The CDR3 has 16 residues. The DNA of the CDR3 is TGTGCCAGCTCACCACCCCTAAAAACAGAGAACACTGAAGCTTTCTTT. It codes for CASSPPLKTENTEAFF.

CDR3 sequence reads: CASSFPFGVLNTEAFF. CDR3 coding DNA: TGTGCCAGCAGCTTCCCTTTCGGGGTTTTGAACACTGAAGCTTTCTTT. The V and J genes are TRBV7-2 and TRBJ1-1, with D hard to call. V lost 3 bases to trimming and J lost 0 bases, with 14 bases between them. Germline CDR1 and CDR2: SGHTA and FQGNSA. The CDR3 spans 16 residues.

The chain recombines TRBV5-4 with TRBJ1-2; TRBD1 matches at 9 bases. Unmatched junction bases numbered 16, after V lost 3 bases and J lost 7 bases. This CDR3 is built from 17 residues. Germline V gene sequence: CDR1 SGHNT, CDR2 YYREEE (reference sequence). CDR3 in amino acids: CASSSAGTGWSESGYTF. CDR3 nucleotides: TGTGCCAGCAGCTCAGCCGGGACAGGGTGGTCGGAGAGTGGCTACACCTTC.

The CDR3 region is CASSFLGQGAPEQYF. DNA for the CDR3: TGTGCCAGCAGCTTTTTGGGACAGGGCGCTCCCGAGCAGTACTTC. The chain combines TRBV5-4 with TRBJ2-7; 9 bases agree with TRBD1. Trimming removed 2 bases from V and 6 bases from J; junction bases left unmatched: 9. Germline-derived CDR1 and CDR2 are SGHNT and YYREEE (reference sequence). This CDR3 has 15 residues.

This clone came up a few times. Other DNA sequences from this sample encode an identical CDR3 as well. The rearrangement uses TRBV7-2 and TRBJ1-2; the match to TRBD1 covers 9 bases. Germline values: CDR1 SGHTA, CDR2 FQGNSA. The CDR3 loop spans 15 amino acids. Trimming took 5 bases from V and 3 from J; bases not matched to a gene: 7. CDR3 region: CASSPGTGTDYGYTF. The CDR3 bases are TGTGCCAGCAGCCCAGGGACAGGGACCGACTATGGCTACACCTTC.

This chain connects TRBV28 to TRBJ2-7, with a weak D call TRBD2 (6 bases). Trimming left V 4 bases short and J 4 bases short, with 14 bases between. CDR3 length: 14 amino acids. Germline V gives CDR1 MDHEN, CDR2 SYDVKM. The CDR3 region has the DNA TGTGCCAGCAGTTCACCCGGGACTCTTTACGAGCAGTACTTC. Translating it yields CASSSPGTLYEQYF.